The 26 T cell receptor beta chains given below trace back to one sample, sequenced in a study of identifying expanded T cells in peripheral blood. Clones were sequenced by immunoSEQ multiplex PCR, and TCRdb holds only the in-frame ones, with some missing. The repertoire holds around 80,000 clones, with approximately 87% as singletons. The sequenced material came from blood. These receptors were obtained from a person aged 18-69 years in good health.

The chain combines TRBV13 with TRBJ2-7; D may match TRBD1 or TRBD2 (5 bases each). V lost 6 bases and J lost 1, with 10 bases in between. Germline lookup yields CDR1 PRHDT and CDR2 FYEKMQ (reference sequence). The CDR3 contains 13 residues. The CDR3 coding sequence is TGTGCCAGCAGTCGTGGGACGTCCTACGAGCAGTACTTC. As protein: CASSRGTSYEQYF.

A note on this clone: The DNA is left out, because the CDR3 cannot be placed on it with certainty; the CDR3 is given as TCRdb lists it. CDR3 amino acids: CASSMVGTGTLF. The V and J genes are TRBV19 and TRBJ1-2. Looked up from germline, CDR1 is LNHDA and CDR2 is SQIVND (reference sequence). The CDR3 length is 12 residues, termini included.

The rearrangement uses TRBV28 and TRBJ1-1; D is ambiguous. Germline CDR1 MDHEN, CDR2 SYDVKM. The CDR3 has 17 amino acids. V was trimmed by 6 bases and J by 0 bases, leaving 20 bases between them. The CDR3 sequence is CASRPRIMERLNTEAFF. The CDR3 nucleotides are TGTGCCAGCAGACCGCGAATAATGGAAAGATTGAACACTGAAGCTTTCTTT.

This rearrangement joins TRBV19 to TRBJ2-7; D not certain. CDR3 length: 15 amino acids. V was cut by 5 bases and J by 0 bases, with 14 bases left in between. Germline V gene sequence: CDR1 LNHDA, CDR2 SQIVND (reference sequence). Written as DNA, the CDR3 is TGTGCCAGTAGTGCTATCTCCGACATCTCCTACGAGCAGTACTTC. It specifies CASSAISDISYEQYF.

This clone is a singleton in its sample. This chain uses TRBV11-3 with TRBJ2-7; either TRBD1 or TRBD2 may fit D (5 bases each). The CDR3 loop spans 14 amino acids. The V gene lost 1 base and the J gene lost 2 bases, with 9 bases spanning the gap. Germline CDR1 is SGHNT and CDR2 is YENEEA. CDR3 sequence reads: CASSLAGPTYEQYF. CDR3 DNA: TGTGCCAGCAGCTTAGCGGGACCGACCTACGAGCAGTACTTC.

The genes are TRBV7-2 and TRBJ1-2; D remains unclear. Germline V lookup: CDR1 SGHTA, CDR2 FQGNSA. V was cut by 5 bases and J by 8 bases, with 15 bases left in between. This CDR3 has 13 amino acids. CDR3 region: CASSRPRLWGYTF. Written as DNA, the CDR3 is TGTGCCAGCAGCCGGCCCAGACTGTGGGGCTACACCTTC. Together with reference TRBV7-2 and TRBJ1-2, the CDR3 gives the full variable domain: GAGVSQSPSNKVTEKGKDVELRCDPISGHTALYWYRQSLGQGLEFLIYFQGNSAPDKSGLPSDRFSAERTGGSVSTLTIQRTQQEDSAVYLCASSRPRLWGYTFGSGTRLTVV.

The chain links TRBV9 to TRBJ2-7; D may be TRBD1 or TRBD2 (7 bases each). CDR1 SGDLS and CDR2 YYNGEE come from the germline V gene. The CDR3 runs to 15 residues. V was shortened by 0 bases and J by 3 bases, with 13 bases between the two germline ends. Here the CDR3 reads CASSVEGGGYYEQYF. The CDR3 coding sequence is TGTGCCAGCAGCGTAGAGGGAGGGGGCTACTACGAGCAGTACTTC.

This rearrangement joins TRBV9 to TRBJ2-3; possibly TRBD2 for D (6 bases). The V end was cut by 2 bases, the J end by 0 bases, with 10 bases between. Germline CDR1 SGDLS, CDR2 YYNGEE. The CDR3 totals 15 residues. CDR3 DNA: TGTGCCAGCAGCGTTAACGGGGGAAGCACAGATACGCAGTATTTT. Translating it yields CASSVNGGSTDTQYF.

The chain is built from TRBV10-2 and TRBJ1-1; D ambiguous. CDR3 length: 13 residues. Per germline, CDR1 WSHSY and CDR2 SAAADI. Trimming shortened V by 3 bases and J by 8 bases, and 13 bases separated the two germline ends. The CDR3 sequence: CASSEGQRREAFF. The CDR3 bases are TGCGCCAGCAGTGAAGGTCAAAGGAGAGAAGCTTTCTTT.

Points on this clone: Different DNA sequences within this sample yield the same CDR3. The chain joins TRBV28 to TRBJ2-5; a weak D match, TRBD1 (5 bases). V lost 3 bases and J 5 bases, leaving 10 bases between the germline ends. The germline V gene has CDR1 MDHEN and CDR2 SYDVKM. The CDR3 loop spans 13 amino acids. The CDR3 spells CASSFQGRETQYF. For the CDR3, the DNA is TGTGCCAGCAGTTTTCAGGGAAGGGAGACCCAGTACTTC.

V usage is TRBV9 and J usage is TRBJ2-3; D gene unclear. V was cut by 0 bases and J by 3 bases, with 5 bases left in between. CDR1 SGDLS and CDR2 YYNGEE come from the germline V gene. The CDR3 is 13 amino acids. CDR3 in amino acids: CASSVVLTDTQYF. CDR3 in DNA: TGTGCCAGCAGCGTAGTACTTACAGATACGCAGTATTTT.

V usage is TRBV5-1 and J usage is TRBJ2-4; 7 bases match TRBD1. CDR1 and CDR2 from the germline V gene are SGHRS and YFSETQ. The CDR3 covers 18 residues. The V and J ends lost 2 bases and 2 bases, in that order; junction bases with no gene match: 13. For the CDR3, the DNA is TGCGCCAGCAGCTTTTTGGTAGGGGACAGCGTAACCAAAAACATTCAGTACTTC. The encoded protein is CASSFLVGDSVTKNIQYF. Using reference TRBV5-1 and TRBJ2-4 for the parts outside the CDR3, the full variable domain is KAGVTQTPRYLIKTRGQQVTLSCSPISGHRSVSWYQQTPGQGLQFLFEYFSETQRNKGNFPGRFSGRQFSNSRSEMNVSTLELGDSALYLCASSFLVGDSVTKNIQYFGAGTRLSVL.

This sequence joins TRBV7-2 and TRBJ2-7; D perhaps matches TRBD2 (6 bases). In germline, CDR1 is SGHTA, CDR2 FQGNSA. CDR3 length: 14 residues. V was clipped by 1 base and J by 4 bases, with 11 bases between them. CDR3 protein: CASSLGGASYEQYF. As DNA, the CDR3 is TGTGCCAGCAGCTTAGGCGGGGCCTCTTACGAGCAGTACTTC.

This chain uses TRBV4-1 with TRBJ1-4; D unresolved. Per germline, CDR1 MGHRA and CDR2 YSYEKL. Trimming took 4 bases from V and 5 from J, leaving 14 bases between them. CDR3 length equals 15 residues. The DNA for the CDR3 is TGCGCCAGCAGCCCCTACGACGGAACGAATGAAAAACTGTTTTTT. Encoded protein: CASSPYDGTNEKLFF.

This sequence joins TRBV7-2 and TRBJ1-6; 7 nucleotides agree with TRBD1. Unmatched junction bases numbered 8, after V lost 5 bases and J lost 7 bases. The CDR3 totals 15 residues. Germline V gives CDR1 SGHTA, CDR2 FQGNSA. The CDR3 is CASSQTGSTNSPLHF. CDR3 DNA: TGTGCCAGCAGCCAGACAGGGTCCACGAATTCACCCCTCCACTTT.

The chain couples TRBV9 to TRBJ2-3; D is undetermined. This CDR3 region has 15 residues. Germline V gene data show CDR1 as SGDLS and CDR2 as YYNGEE. Between the trimmed V and J ends, which lost 3 bases and 2 bases, there was a span of 13 bases. CDR3 nucleotides: TGTGCCAGCAGCGCCTACGCGCAGAACACAGATACGCAGTATTTT. It yields the protein CASSAYAQNTDTQYF.

The V call is TRBV5-4, the J call TRBJ1-4, with TRBD1 identical over 10 bases. Germline-derived CDR1 and CDR2 are SGHNT and YYREEE (reference sequence). J was trimmed by 3 bases and V by 3 bases; bases with no gene match: 2. This CDR3 region has 15 residues. CDR3 bases: TGTGCCAGCAGCTGGGGGACAGGGGCTAATGAAAAACTGTTTTTT. It yields the protein CASSWGTGANEKLFF.

The chain couples TRBV4-1 to TRBJ2-7, with TRBD2 matching 10 bases. Germline CDR1 reads MGHRA; CDR2 reads YSYEKL. The V segment lost 1 base and the J segment 2 bases; nucleotides outside the gene matches: 2. The CDR3 totals 15 residues. CDR3 coding DNA: TGCGCCAGCAGCCAAGGACTAGCGGGTACCTACGAGCAGTACTTC. Translated: CASSQGLAGTYEQYF.

CDR3 residues: CASSVGDPSTDTQYF. CDR3 nucleotides: TGTGCCAGCAGTGTAGGGGACCCGAGCACAGATACGCAGTATTTT. The J gene is TRBJ2-3, the V gene TRBV28; D is possibly TRBD1 or TRBD2 (5 bases each). CDR1 MDHEN and CDR2 SYDVKM come from the germline V gene. The CDR3 totals 15 residues. The germline V and J ends were trimmed by 5 bases and 0 bases, with 12 bases remaining between them. Combining the CDR3 with reference TRBV28 and TRBJ2-3 gives the whole variable domain DVKVTQSSRYLVKRTGEKVFLECVQDMDHENMFWYRQDPGLGLRLIYFSYDVKMKEKGDIPEGYSVSREKKERFSLILESASTNQTSMYLCASSVGDPSTDTQYFGPGTRLTVL.

The chain has TRBV4-1 and TRBJ2-2; D gene unclear. V was trimmed by 2 bases and J by 5 bases, leaving 9 bases between them. The CDR3 is 14 residues long. CDR1 and CDR2 (germline): MGHRA, YSYEKL. CDR3 DNA sequence: TGCGCCAGCAGCCAACCCTTTGGTACCGGGGAGCTGTTTTTT. Translated, it gives CASSQPFGTGELFF.

This clone came up once. The V call is TRBV30, the J call TRBJ2-3; 8 nucleotides agree with TRBD2. J lost 14 bases, V lost 0 bases, and 7 bases had no gene match. Germline loops: CDR1 GTSNPN, CDR2 SVGIG (reference sequence). The CDR3 length is 12 residues. The CDR3 region is CAWSVQGLGGYF. The DNA for the CDR3 is TGTGCCTGGAGTGTACAGGGACTAGGGGGGTATTTT.

V gene TRBV5-4 combines with J gene TRBJ1-1; D not resolved. CDR1 is SGHNT, CDR2 YYREEE, per germline (reference sequence). V was cut by 0 bases and J by 0 bases, with 6 bases left in between. This CDR3 spans 14 amino acids. In DNA form, the CDR3 reads TGTGCCAGCAGCTTGGGTAGGGTGAACACTGAAGCTTTCTTT. Translating gives CASSLGRVNTEAFF.

In DNA, the CDR3 is TGTGCCATCAGTGGAGGGCTAGCGGGAGCCGGATCGAACACCGGGGAGCTGTTTTTT. Its translation is CAISGGLAGAGSNTGELFF. This sequence joins TRBV10-3 and TRBJ2-2; TRBD2 agrees at 10 bases. The CDR3 is made up of 19 amino acids. V shed 4 bases, J shed 0 bases, and the junction held 11 bases outside the gene matches. In germline, CDR1 is ENHRY, CDR2 SYGVKD.

V and J are TRBV30 and TRBJ1-4; 8 nucleotides match TRBD1. Germline loops: CDR1 GTSNPN, CDR2 SVGIG (reference sequence). This CDR3 has 13 amino acids. Germline trimming cut 1 base from V and 8 bases from J; bases unmatched to any gene: 3. In nucleotides, the CDR3 is TGTGCCTGGAGTGGGGACAGGCACGAAAAACTGTTTTTT. Protein sequence: CAWSGDRHEKLFF.

The CDR3 protein is CASSLILDPPYGYTF. The CDR3 DNA is TGTGCCAGCAGCTTAATCTTGGATCCCCCTTATGGCTACACCTTC. The chain has TRBV7-2 and TRBJ1-2, with D unclear. This CDR3 is 15 amino acids long. V lost 2 bases and J lost 5, with 15 bases in between. Germline V gene sequence: CDR1 SGHTA, CDR2 FQGNSA.

The table lists this clone with a count of one. This sequence joins TRBV7-2 and TRBJ2-2; D not resolved. Between the trimmed V and J ends, which lost 3 bases and 2 bases, there was a span of 7 bases. The germline gives CDR1 SGHTA, CDR2 FQGNSA. CDR3 length: 14 amino acids. CDR3 region: CASSLAGNTGELFF. CDR3 nucleotide sequence: TGTGCCAGCAGCTTGGCCGGTAACACCGGGGAGCTGTTTTTT.